This T cell receptor (beta chain) was recorded in a study of identifying expanded T cells in peripheral blood. CDR1 is LNHDA and CDR2 is SQIVND in the germline V gene (reference sequence). The CDR3 contains 14 residues. V lost 8 bases and J lost 3, with 15 bases in between. The protocol was immunoSEQ multiplex PCR, while the TCRdb copy is restricted to in-frame clones and leaves out a portion. The table has fewer than 55,000 clones, 70% to 85% seen once; the top ten hold 12% to 15%. Collection occurred without any documented infections or immune events in donors. This TCR was recovered from a person aged 18 to 69 in good health. The sample consisted of blood. The genes are TRBV19 and TRBJ2-3; D is perhaps TRBD1 or TRBD2 (5 bases each). The CDR3: CASATSGGTDTQYF. DNA of the CDR3: TGTGCCAGTGCAACTAGTGGGGGTACAGATACGCAGTATTTT.